This T cell receptor (beta chain) emerged from a study of blood T cell repertoires in COVID-19. Whole-study context: Some COVID-19 samples were acute and others convalescent; all came from the United States, Italy and Spain. T cells, B-cell-depleted T cells, or PBMCs provided the cDNA or gDNA that served as material.

J was trimmed by 0 bases and V by 1 base; bases with no gene match: 3. From germline, CDR1 is SGHDT and CDR2 YYEEEE. The length of the CDR3 is 15 residues. Original data processing: Amplified reference gene primers provided the basis for estimating nucleated cell counts. The assay was immunoSEQ multiplex PCR, and TCRdb's table has in-frame clones only and misses some. D and trimming come from the DNA, and the V and J calls and clone size come from that table. This sample carries 100,000 or so clones, 75% to 95% of them seen once, and the ten largest clones take about 3.9%. The sequencing sample was made of peripheral blood. This chain connects TRBV5-6 to TRBJ2-7; TRBD1 agrees at 8 bases. The TCR comes from a man aged 18-30 years with acute or convalescent COVID-19. CDR3 DNA sequence: TGTGCCAGCAGCTTGTGGGACAGGAGCTCCTACGAGCAGTACTTC. It codes for CASSLWDRSSYEQYF. The entire variable domain, with the rest obtained from reference TRBV5-6 and TRBJ2-7, is as follows: DAGVTQSPTHLIKTRGQQVTLRCSPKSGHDTVSWYQQALGQGPQFIFQYYEEEERQRGNFPDRFSGHQFPNYSSELNVNALLLGDSALYLCASSLWDRSSYEQYFGPGTRLTVT.